These T cell receptor beta chains were read from a single sample in a study of shared clonotypes between healthy human individuals. Method: immunoSEQ multiplex PCR; TCRdb's copy keeps in-frame clones and lacks some. Among 1,500,000 or so clones, approximately 98.5% were seen once, and the ten largest hold 0.36%. The sequenced material came from naive CD4+ T cells sorted from blood. The receptors come from a man under 40 in good health. CDR3s include the opening cysteine and the closing phenylalanine or tryptophan. The D gene is left open where the match is weak. Size tells how often a clone was seen (once, few, many) or the class of an expanded clone, and some rows leave it out.

length | J | D | size | V | CDR3 | DNA
13 | TRBJ1-5 | . | . | TRBV15 | CATSRAGNQPQHF | TGTGCCACCAGCAGAGCCGGCAATCAGCCCCAGCATTTT
14 | TRBJ2-3 | . | . | TRBV10-3 | CAISVGLSTDTQYF | TGTGCCATCAGTGTGGGGCTTAGCACAGATACGCAGTATTTT
14 | TRBJ2-5 | . | . | TRBV7-6 | CASSLAPGLKTQYF | TGTGCCAGCAGCTTAGCCCCGGGACTGAAGACCCAGTACTTC
18 | TRBJ2-2 | TRBD2 | . | TRBV7-9 | CASIPPGLAGPNTGELFF | TGTGCCAGCATCCCCCCCGGACTAGCGGGTCCGAACACCGGGGAGCTGTTTTTT
16 | TRBJ1-1 | . | . | TRBV2 | CASSVTTGRLNTEAFF | TGTGCCAGCAGTGTCACTACAGGCCGGTTGAACACTGAAGCTTTCTTT
16 | TRBJ2-3 | TRBD1 | . | TRBV4-3 | CASSQRGTGAPDTQYF | TGCGCCAGCAGCCAGCGAGGGACAGGGGCACCAGATACGCAGTATTTT
15 | TRBJ2-1 | TRBD2 | . | TRBV4-1 | CASSQRLAGGPGGFF | TGCGCCAGCAGCCAACGACTAGCGGGAGGGCCAGGTGGATTCTTC
13 | TRBJ1-2 | . | . | TRBV10-3 | CAISAEGNYGYTF | TGTGCCATCAGTGCCGAGGGTAACTATGGCTACACCTTC
14 | TRBJ1-2 | TRBD1 | . | TRBV5-1 | CASSGKTGNYGYTF | TGCGCCAGCAGCGGGAAGACAGGGAACTATGGCTACACCTTC
16 | TRBJ2-5 | . | . | TRBV5-1 | CASSPVPQEFQETQYF | TGCGCCAGCAGCCCGGTCCCACAGGAGTTCCAAGAGACCCAGTACTTC
19 | TRBJ2-3 | TRBD1 | . | TRBV5-1 | CASSFPSRRDSANTDTQYF | TGCGCCAGCAGCTTCCCTTCCCGTCGGGACAGCGCCAACACAGATACGCAGTATTTT
16 | TRBJ2-1 | TRBD2 | . | TRBV19 | CASSRKASGSTNEQFF | TGTGCCAGTAGTAGGAAGGCTAGCGGGTCTACCAATGAGCAGTTCTTC
15 | TRBJ2-7 | TRBD2 | . | TRBV9 | CASSVEPGGVYKQYF | TGTGCCAGCAGCGTAGAACCGGGAGGCGTATACAAGCAGTACTTC
13 | TRBJ2-3 | . | . | TRBV5-5 | CASSLSPVDTQYF | TGTGCCAGCAGCTTGTCCCCCGTAGATACGCAGTATTTT
12 | TRBJ2-7 | . | once | TRBV28 | CASSLGHYEQYF | TGTGCCAGCAGTTTAGGTCACTACGAGCAGTACTTC
16 | TRBJ2-5 | . | . | TRBV5-1 | CASSLDMGSKTETQYF | TGCGCCAGCAGCTTGGATATGGGATCGAAAACCGAGACCCAGTACTTC
11 | TRBJ2-3 | . | . | TRBV28 | CATLTPDTQYF | TGTGCCACCCTTACCCCGGATACGCAGTATTTT
16 | TRBJ2-2 | . | . | TRBV7-9 | CASSSGPGINTGELFF | TGTGCCAGCAGCTCCGGACCGGGCATCAACACCGGGGAGCTGTTTTTT
12 | TRBJ2-1 | TRBD2 | once | TRBV29-1 | CSVAGGYNEQFF | TGCAGCGTTGCGGGAGGCTACAATGAGCAGTTCTTC
16 | TRBJ2-3 | TRBD1 | . | TRBV6-5 | CASSSLPGQGADTQYF | TGTGCCAGCAGTTCTCTCCCGGGACAGGGTGCAGATACGCAGTATTTT
15 | TRBJ1-5 | . | . | TRBV7-3 | CASSLRTGMNQPQHF | TGTGCCAGCAGCTTAAGAACAGGAATGAATCAGCCCCAGCATTTT
17 | TRBJ2-7 | . | once | TRBV7-2 | CASSLRGVALSSYEQYF | TGTGCCAGCAGCTTAAGGGGAGTAGCGCTTAGCTCCTACGAGCAGTACTTC
13 | TRBJ2-3 | . | . | TRBV6-4 | CASSDDLTDTQYF | TGTGCCAGCAGTGACGACCTCACAGATACGCAGTATTTT
14 | TRBJ1-1 | . | . | TRBV2 | CASSEVGRGTEAFF | TGTGCCAGCAGTGAGGTGGGTCGGGGGACTGAAGCTTTCTTT
15 | TRBJ2-7 | . | once | TRBV4-3 | CASSRKAGSPLEQYF | TGCGCCAGCAGCCGCAAGGCAGGGAGTCCCCTCGAGCAGTACTTC
11 | TRBJ2-1 | . | . | TRBV20-1 | CSASRSNEQFF | TGCAGTGCTAGTAGAAGCAATGAGCAGTTCTTC
15 | TRBJ1-1 | TRBD1 | . | TRBV28 | CASSFWGAGGTEAFF | TGTGCCAGCAGTTTCTGGGGGGCAGGGGGCACTGAAGCTTTCTTT